This TCR beta chain was recorded in a study of T cell responses to AZD1222 COVID-19 vaccine. Study outcomes and limitations: Only six people who got AZD1222 tested seropositive at baseline. Donors were chiefly white British, with a greater number of females, and clonal diversity was perhaps underestimated. With two AZD1222 doses given, Spike-specific TCR breadth and depth both rose. No day 14 peak samples; only post-peak repertoires were characterized.

Comment on this clone: Antigen unknown.

Assay used: immunoSEQ multiplex PCR; TCRdb lists only in-frame clones, some missing. The sample shows approximately 220,000 clones, about 93% of them seen only once. This CDR3 comprises 13 residues. Germline V gives CDR1 SQVTM, CDR2 ANQGSEA. Trimming left V 7 bases short and J 1 base short, with 11 bases between. The J gene is TRBJ1-3, the V gene TRBV29-1; no reliable D call. This TCR derives from an adult in good health. This specimen consisted of peripheral blood, obtained on day 0 of MenACWY control vaccination. CDR3: CSAHHESGNTIYF. The CDR3 coding sequence is TGCAGCGCACACCATGAGTCTGGAAACACCATATATTTT.